These 9 T cell receptor beta chains share one sample of origin, sequenced in a study of blood T cell repertoires in COVID-19. Method: immunoSEQ multiplex PCR; TCRdb's copy keeps in-frame clones and lacks some. The sample has 100,000 or so clones, about four fifths seen once; the top ten hold less than 20%. The source material was peripheral blood. The receptors stem from a woman older than 75 with acute or convalescent COVID-19.

V is TRBV28 and J is TRBJ1-6; 7 bases line up with TRBD1. CDR1 and CDR2 from the germline V gene are MDHEN and SYDVKM. This CDR3 is built from 17 residues. Unmatched junction bases numbered 16, after V lost 5 bases and J lost 9 bases. CDR3: CASSPDRVFQRISPLHF. CDR3 coding DNA: TGTGCCAGCAGTCCAGACAGGGTTTTTCAGAGGATTTCACCCCTCCACTTT.

The CDR3 loop reads CASSQAPGQYYGYTF. In DNA form, the CDR3 reads TGTGCCAGCAGCCAAGCCCCAGGACAGTACTATGGCTACACCTTC. V gene TRBV14 combines with J gene TRBJ1-2; maybe TRBD1 (6 bases). Germline CDR1 SGHDN, CDR2 FVKESK. There are 15 residues in the CDR3. Trimming cost V 1 base and J 3 bases, with 12 bases left between them.

The gene calls are TRBV5-4 and TRBJ2-3; D perhaps matches TRBD2 (6 bases). Trimming took 1 base from V and 3 from J, leaving 12 bases between them. The V gene's germline CDR1 is SGHNT and CDR2 YYREEE (reference sequence). This CDR3 is built from 15 residues. CDR3 sequence (DNA): TGTGCCAGCAGCTTGCCGGGAGTAGCGACAGATACGCAGTATTTT. It specifies CASSLPGVATDTQYF.

The chain combines TRBV5-1 with TRBJ1-2; unclear D gene. The CDR3 is 12 residues long. Germline assignment: CDR1 SGHRS and CDR2 YFSETQ. With 2 bases removed from V and 0 bases from J, the gap between germline ends came to 2 bases. The CDR3 nucleotides read TGCGCCAGCAGCTTTACTAACTATGGCTACACCTTC. Protein product: CASSFTNYGYTF.

The CDR3 DNA reads TGTGCCAGCAGCTTAGCCGGACTCCCAAATCCCTACGAGCAGTACTTC. Its protein is CASSLAGLPNPYEQYF. This chain connects TRBV7-2 to TRBJ2-7; a weak D match, TRBD2 (5 bases). The germline V and J ends were trimmed by 0 bases and 2 bases, with 14 bases remaining between them. CDR3 length equals 16 residues. Germline assignment: CDR1 SGHTA and CDR2 FQGNSA.

The rearrangement uses TRBV29-1 and TRBJ1-1; D ambiguous. With 3 bases removed from V and 4 bases from J, the gap between germline ends came to 12 bases. The CDR3 has 13 residues. Germline lookup yields CDR1 SQVTM and CDR2 ANQGSEA. CDR3 DNA: TGCAGCGTTGACGTTGAATCAGGCACTGAAGCTTTCTTT. Translated, it gives CSVDVESGTEAFF.

The chain is built from TRBV3-1 (or the pseudogene TRBV3-2) and TRBJ1-1; tentatively, D is TRBD1 (6 bases). From germline, CDR1 is LGHDT and CDR2 YNNKEL (reference sequence). V was shortened by 4 bases and J by 8 bases, with 11 bases between the two germline ends. The CDR3 runs 12 residues. The CDR3 sequence is CASSLTTGEAFF. CDR3 nucleotide sequence: TGTGCCAGCAGCCTAACAACAGGGGAAGCTTTCTTT.

The V call is TRBV27, the J call TRBJ1-5, with TRBD1 matching 7 bases. The CDR3 totals 15 residues. Germline V gene sequence: CDR1 MNHEY, CDR2 SMNVEV (reference sequence). Trimming removed 4 bases from V and 4 bases from J; junction bases left unmatched: 7. For the CDR3, the DNA is TGTGCCAGCAGTTCCATCGGGACAGCGAATCAGCCCCAGCATTTT. Translating gives CASSSIGTANQPQHF.

V is TRBV12-5 and J is TRBJ1-1; 7 bases are shared with TRBD1. Germline CDR1 LGHNT, CDR2 FRNRAP. V gave up 5 bases and J gave up 9 bases; unmatched junction bases: 12. This CDR3 region has 14 residues. DNA for the CDR3: TGTGCTAGTGGTCCTCTCCGGGACAGACTAAAAGCTTTCTTT. It translates to CASGPLRDRLKAFF.